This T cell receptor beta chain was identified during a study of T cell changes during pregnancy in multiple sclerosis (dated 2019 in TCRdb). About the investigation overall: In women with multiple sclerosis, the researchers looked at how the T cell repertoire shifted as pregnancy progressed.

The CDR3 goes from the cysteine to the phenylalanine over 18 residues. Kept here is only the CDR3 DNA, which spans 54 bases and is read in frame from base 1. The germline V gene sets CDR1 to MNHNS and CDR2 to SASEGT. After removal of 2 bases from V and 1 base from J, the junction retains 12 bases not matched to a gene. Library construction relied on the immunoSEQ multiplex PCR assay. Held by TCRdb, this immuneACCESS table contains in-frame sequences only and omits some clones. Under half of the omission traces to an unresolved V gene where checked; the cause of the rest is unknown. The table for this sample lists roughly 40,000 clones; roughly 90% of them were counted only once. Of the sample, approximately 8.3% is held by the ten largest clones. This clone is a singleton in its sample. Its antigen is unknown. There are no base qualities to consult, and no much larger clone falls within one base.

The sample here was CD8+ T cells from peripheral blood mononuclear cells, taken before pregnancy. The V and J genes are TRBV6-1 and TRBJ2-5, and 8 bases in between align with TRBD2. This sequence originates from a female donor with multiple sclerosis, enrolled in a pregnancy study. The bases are TGTGCCAGCAGTGAAAACAGCATCGGGGGGGGAGGCCAAGAGACCCAGTACTTC. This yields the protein CASSENSIGGGGQETQYF.